This T cell receptor (beta chain) was identified during a study of T cell repertoires in cytomegalovirus infection. Looked up from germline, CDR1 is MNHNY and CDR2 is SVGAGI (reference sequence). The V gene lost 8 bases and the J gene lost 6 bases, with 14 bases spanning the gap. The CDR3 is 13 amino acids. MiXCR, run by TCRdb on the reads, gives a single entry per CDR3 protein. This sample has about 450,000 distinct CDR3 sequences; approximately 33% occur once, and the top ten carry approximately 15%. This TCR derives from a human donor in good health (CMV status not recorded). Some clones in this sample may be carry-over from other donors' samples. The chain employs TRBV6-6 and TRBJ1-5, with D unresolved. The material sequenced was PBMCs. CDR3 in DNA: TGTGCCAGCGCCGTCGGGGAGGGTCAGCCCCAGCATTTT. This sequence encodes CASAVGEGQPQHF.